This T cell receptor (beta chain) was captured by sequencing in a study of response to subunit inactivated influenza vaccine. Overall study findings and caveats: Few additional T cells are recruited per seasonal influenza vaccination, authors suggested.

TCRdb redid the calling of the RT-PCR reads with MiXCR, one entry per CDR3 protein. The table lists fewer than 600,000 distinct CDR3 sequences, less than 7.5% of them singletons, with around 12% in the top ten. CDR3 length equals 14 residues. From germline, CDR1 is ENHRY and CDR2 SYGVKD. Trimming left V 3 bases short and J 1 base short, with 9 bases between. A remark on this clonotype: The antigen is not known.

The source was PBMCs from blood, collected 23 months after vaccination. This chain links TRBV10-3 with TRBJ1-1, with D unclear. The sequence was collected from a man between 50 and 75 years old who received an inactivated influenza vaccine. The CDR3 is CAISDVGQNTEAFF. CDR3 in DNA: TGTGCCATCAGTGACGTAGGGCAGAACACTGAAGCTTTCTTT.